The clone carrying this T cell receptor (beta chain) has only one observation. Antigen specificity is unknown. The protocol was immunoSEQ multiplex PCR, while the TCRdb copy is restricted to in-frame clones and leaves out a portion. The sample holds 60,000 to 75,000 clones; approximately 84% are singletons and the top ten take about 7.4%. This sample is part of a study of OX40 agonist ivuxolimab in advanced cancers. Across the study: Patients took ivuxolimab, an agonistic anti-OX40 (CD134) antibody. Dosing consisted of intravenous ivuxolimab at 0.01 to 10 mg/kg every 2 weeks.

CDR3 size: 17 residues. Germline V gene lookup returns CDR1 SGHAT and CDR2 FQNNGV. The trim removed 4 bases at V and 6 bases at J, leaving 8 bases unmatched. Whole-study findings and limits: The study observed clonal expansion of CD4+ and CD8+ blood T cells by week 6 at 0.1 to 3.0 mg/kg.

The sequence derives from an adult with an advanced solid tumor such as melanoma, head and neck, liver or kidney cancer. The source was CD4+ or CD8+ T cells sorted from blood, collected in a trial of the OX40 agonist ivuxolimab. The V and J genes are TRBV11-2 and TRBJ2-2; 13 positions agree with TRBD2. CDR3 in amino acids: CASSSPWTSGRPGELFF. The DNA for the CDR3 is TGTGCCAGCAGCTCGCCCTGGACTAGCGGGAGACCCGGGGAGCTGTTTTTT.